These 20 T cell receptor beta chains share one sample of origin, sequenced in a study of blood T cell repertoires in COVID-19. Method: immunoSEQ multiplex PCR; TCRdb's copy keeps in-frame clones and lacks some. The sample lists approximately 40,000 clones, around 90% occurring once. Sequencing input: peripheral blood. The receptors were gathered from a woman aged 80 or older in a cohort sampled during active or convalescent COVID-19.

This clone was observed once. J is TRBJ2-7 and V is TRBV5-1; the D is unclear. V gave up 1 base and J gave up 2 bases, with 16 bases separating them. CDR1 SGHRS and CDR2 YFSETQ come from the germline V gene. CDR3 length equals 16 residues. CDR3 sequence: CASSLSSTLDTYEQYF. As DNA, the CDR3 is TGCGCCAGCAGCTTGTCCTCAACACTTGACACCTACGAGCAGTACTTC.

This chain joins TRBV27 and TRBJ2-3, with D perhaps matching TRBD1 (6 bases). The CDR3 consists of 15 residues. Germline-derived CDR1 and CDR2 are MNHEY and SMNVEV (reference sequence). Trimming removed 6 bases at V and 4 bases at J, with 17 bases between. The CDR3: CASSYRAISPDTQYF. The CDR3 nucleotides are TGTGCCAGCAGCTACAGGGCTATAAGCCCAGATACGCAGTATTTT.

CDR3 loop: CASSLPSGSYNEQFF. The CDR3 coding sequence is TGCGCCAGCAGCTTGCCTAGCGGTTCCTACAATGAGCAGTTCTTC. This sequence joins TRBV5-1 and TRBJ2-1; 7 positions agree with TRBD2. This CDR3 spans 15 amino acids. Germline assignment: CDR1 SGHRS and CDR2 YFSETQ. V shed 1 base and J 1 base; nucleotides not matched to a gene: 2.

The chain is built from TRBV5-5 and TRBJ1-2; D is unresolved. From germline, CDR1 is SGHKS and CDR2 YYEKEE (reference sequence). The CDR3 contains 15 residues. The ends were cut back, 4 bases at V and 6 bases at J, with 19 bases in the middle. CDR3 residues: CASSALPEVGDGYTF. The CDR3 coding sequence is TGTGCCAGCAGCGCACTACCGGAGGTCGGGGATGGCTACACCTTC.

The CDR3 sequence: CASSQDRGGANPTSYEQYF. The CDR3 coding sequence is TGTGCCAGCAGCCAAGATCGAGGGGGGGCAAACCCAACTTCCTACGAGCAGTACTTC. The chain carries TRBV4-2 and TRBJ2-7, with D possibly being TRBD2 (7 bases). This CDR3 contains 19 residues. Germline-derived CDR1 and CDR2 are LGHNA and YNFKEQ. Trimming took 0 bases from V and 1 from J, leaving 22 bases between them.

The chain combines TRBV30 with TRBJ2-5; 8 nucleotides align to TRBD2. This CDR3 has 14 residues. V was clipped by 5 bases and J by 5 bases; unmatched bases: 10. Germline loops: CDR1 GTSNPN, CDR2 SVGIG (reference sequence). DNA for the CDR3: TGTGCCTGGGACACCGGACTAGCCGGCGAGACCCAGTACTTC. Amino acids: CAWDTGLAGETQYF.

The chain joins TRBV7-2 to TRBJ1-2; 10 positions agree with TRBD1. V shed 3 bases, J shed 7 bases, and the junction held 5 bases outside the gene matches. The germline CDR1 and CDR2 sequences are SGHTA and FQGNSA. This CDR3 is built from 14 residues. The CDR3 region is CASSLGTGVRGYTF. CDR3 bases: TGTGCCAGCAGCTTGGGGACAGGGGTGCGTGGCTACACCTTC. The variable domain in full, with the rest retrieved from reference TRBV7-2 and TRBJ1-2, is GAGVSQSPSNKVTEKGKDVELRCDPISGHTALYWYRQSLGQGLEFLIYFQGNSAPDKSGLPSDRFSAERTGGSVSTLTIQRTQQEDSAVYLCASSLGTGVRGYTFGSGTRLTVV.

This clone was seen only a few times. V usage is TRBV4-1 and J usage is TRBJ2-3, with a weak D call TRBD2 (6 bases). Germline assignment: CDR1 MGHRA and CDR2 YSYEKL. The CDR3 is 14 residues long. V dropped 0 bases and J dropped 4 bases, with 8 bases sitting between them. Written as DNA, the CDR3 is TGCGCCAGCAGCCAAGATCCGGGGGCAGATACGCAGTATTTT. Amino acid sequence: CASSQDPGADTQYF.

V gene TRBV5-6 combines with J gene TRBJ2-5, with 9 bases aligning to TRBD1. Germline assignment: CDR1 SGHDT and CDR2 YYEEEE. This CDR3 spans 15 amino acids. Trimming at V came to 0 bases and at J to 2 bases, leaving 2 bases not matched to a gene. CDR3 loop: CASSLAGQGQETQYF. In DNA, the CDR3 is TGTGCCAGCAGCTTGGCGGGACAGGGTCAAGAGACCCAGTACTTC.

This rearrangement joins TRBV4-1 to TRBJ2-7, with a tentative D call TRBD1 (5 bases). Looked up from germline, CDR1 is MGHRA and CDR2 is YSYEKL. Trimming shortened V by 0 bases and J by 2 bases, and 14 bases separated the two germline ends. The CDR3 extends over 16 amino acids. The CDR3 is CASSQDGPDIPYEQYF. Here the CDR3 DNA reads TGCGCCAGCAGCCAAGACGGACCGGACATTCCCTACGAGCAGTACTTC.

The V gene is TRBV29-1, the J gene TRBJ2-5; D possibly corresponds to TRBD2 (5 bases). From germline, CDR1 is SQVTM and CDR2 ANQGSEA. The germline V and J ends were trimmed by 3 bases and 7 bases, with 12 bases remaining between them. CDR3 size: 12 residues. Here the CDR3 reads CSVDRQSGTQYF. As DNA, the CDR3 is TGCAGCGTTGACAGGCAGAGCGGGACCCAGTACTTC.

The chain combines TRBV9 with TRBJ2-1, with 15 bases identical to TRBD2. Trimming at V came to 6 bases and at J to 7 bases, leaving 23 bases not matched to a gene. Per germline, CDR1 SGDLS and CDR2 YYNGEE. The CDR3 loop spans 21 amino acids. The CDR3: CASKKCPLRTSGRAKSNEQFF. The DNA of the CDR3 is TGTGCCAGCAAAAAATGCCCACTCCGGACTAGCGGGAGGGCCAAATCAAATGAGCAGTTCTTC.

The CDR3 loop reads CALEEGISAGNTIYF. The CDR3 DNA follows: TGTGCTCTCGAGGAGGGAATTAGCGCTGGAAACACCATATATTTT. The chain uses TRBV30 and TRBJ1-3; D remains ambiguous. This CDR3 spans 15 amino acids. Germline V CDR1 and CDR2: GTSNPN, SVGIG (reference sequence).

The CDR3 here is CASIGGITINSPLHF. In nucleotides, the CDR3 is TGTGCCAGCATCGGAGGGATTACGATCAATTCACCCCTCCACTTT. V usage is TRBV5-5 and J usage is TRBJ1-6; D is uncertain. Germline assignment: CDR1 SGHKS and CDR2 YYEKEE (reference sequence). The CDR3 runs 15 residues. V gave up 6 bases and J gave up 7 bases, with 17 bases separating them.

This clone was recorded once. The V call is TRBV30, the J call TRBJ1-2, with D maybe TRBD1 (5 bases). The V gene lost 8 bases and the J gene lost 1 base, with 23 bases spanning the gap. The germline gives CDR1 GTSNPN, CDR2 SVGIG (reference sequence). This CDR3 spans 16 amino acids. CDR3 sequence reads: CAGAGQGRANNYGYTF. The CDR3 nucleotides are TGTGCCGGGGCCGGGCAGGGCCGGGCCAATAACTATGGCTACACCTTC.

V is TRBV7-8 and J is TRBJ1-5, with TRBD1 matching 8 bases. The trim removed 1 base at V and 7 bases at J, leaving 6 bases unmatched. Looked up from germline, CDR1 is SGHVS and CDR2 is FQNEAQ. The CDR3 is 15 residues long. The CDR3 region has the DNA TGTGCCAGCAGCTTAGACAGGGGGAAGGGACAGCCCCAGCATTTT. Encoded protein: CASSLDRGKGQPQHF.

The V and J genes are TRBV5-1 and TRBJ1-2, with 10 bases fitting TRBD1. CDR1 and CDR2 (germline): SGHRS, YFSETQ. The J segment lost 4 bases and the V segment lost 4 bases, leaving 7 bases of the junction unmatched. This CDR3 contains 15 residues. CDR3 coding DNA: TGCGCCAGCAGCCTGACAGGGGGCCTAAGCTATGGCTACACCTTC. It specifies CASSLTGGLSYGYTF.

The gene calls are TRBV5-1 and TRBJ2-2, with 9 bases matching TRBD1. The J segment lost 3 bases and the V segment lost 3 bases, leaving 0 bases of the junction unmatched. CDR1 is SGHRS, CDR2 YFSETQ, per germline. The CDR3 is made up of 14 amino acids. The CDR3 nucleotides read TGCGCCAGCAGCTGGACAGGGGACACCGGGGAGCTGTTTTTT. Protein sequence: CASSWTGDTGELFF. Full variable domain (rest looked up from reference TRBV5-1 and TRBJ2-2): KAGVTQTPRYLIKTRGQQVTLSCSPISGHRSVSWYQQTPGQGLQFLFEYFSETQRNKGNFPGRFSGRQFSNSRSEMNVSTLELGDSALYLCASSWTGDTGELFFGEGSRLTVL.

V is TRBV5-6 and J is TRBJ2-3; tentatively, D is TRBD1 (5 bases). Germline-derived CDR1 and CDR2 are SGHDT and YYEEEE. Deletions cut 4 bases from V and 3 bases from J, with 15 bases between. The CDR3 spans 15 residues. CDR3: CASSRRSQGTDTQYF. The CDR3 DNA reads as TGTGCCAGCAGCCGAAGGAGTCAGGGTACAGATACGCAGTATTTT.

In DNA form, the CDR3 reads TGTGCCAGCAGCGTAGAGCCCCTAGGCTGGGCGGGAAGCTCCGATGAGCAGTTCTTC. Its protein is CASSVEPLGWAGSSDEQFF. The chain employs TRBV9 and TRBJ2-1, with D tentatively TRBD2 (6 bases). Germline V CDR1 and CDR2: SGDLS, YYNGEE. Trimming removed 0 bases at V and 8 bases at J, with 27 bases between. This CDR3 contains 19 residues.